Here is one T cell receptor beta chain with its context. Which antigen it targets is not known. Per-base quality was not reported, and no clone a single base away is much larger than it. What the treatment or condition label conveys for this sample: approximately 9-day PBMC culture with coronavirus spike peptide pools or control peptides (ViraFEST assay). To expand antigen-specific T cells with peptide pools and then pick out the expanded clonotypes through TCR sequencing, the study relied on the ViraFEST assay. Positive SARS-CoV-2 PCR tests in the convalescent patients dated from March to December 2020, before Alpha, Beta and Delta variants emerged in the United States. PBMCs were cultured at 1.5 million to 2 million per well in IMDM supplemented with approximately 5.4% human AB serum and 9.5 to 10 IU/ml IL-2, with around 10 ug/ml peptide pools added. On days 3 and 7, half of the culture medium was replaced with fresh IL-2-containing medium. Once the cells had been in culture for 9 to 10 days, the EasySep CD4+ T cell isolation kit was used to isolate CD4+ T cells by negative selection. PBMCs were separated from whole blood using Ficoll-Paque Plus gradient centrifugation and then either used fresh or cryopreserved at -140C. Culture conditions were generally each tested in triplicate wells.

This sample was included in a study of vaccination and CD4 T cells after COVID-19 (dated 2022 in TCRdb). The study in broad terms: Every convalescent patient had a positive nasal swab PCR test for SARS-CoV-2, with mild disease in 8 to 10 patients and severe disease in one. In the convalescent cohort there were six males and four females, among whom were two Hispanic individuals, seven Caucasians, two Asians and one multiracial person. Participants got two doses of the Pfizer-BioNTech BNT162b2 vaccine (n=8) or two doses of the Moderna mRNA-1273 vaccine (n=2). Post-COVID blood samples were collected from convalescent patients a median of around 96 days after diagnosis, with a range of about 35 to 161 days. The time from the second vaccine dose to post-vaccine blood sampling had a median of roughly 70 days and ranged from about 14 to 241 days. For stimulating the cultures, overlapping spike peptide pools were used, derived from SARS-CoV-2 as well as from the common cold coronaviruses HCoV-NL63, HCoV-OC43 and HCoV-229E. Control cultures received a CEFX viral epitope pool as the positive control, an HIV-1 Nef peptide pool as the negative control, or no peptide. In under twelve COVID-19 convalescent patients and a few infection-naive healthy vaccine recipients, researchers compared the spike-specific CD4+ TCR repertoire from before mRNA vaccination with the repertoire from after. What the authors observed across the whole study: Nearly all vaccine-specific clones in convalescent patients (304 of 307) were mono-reactive for SARS-CoV-2 spike rather than cross-reactive with common cold coronaviruses. The median number of SARS-CoV-2-reactive clonotypes rose from 21 after infection to 38 after vaccination, but the change was not significant. Among convalescent patients, a median about 87% of the SARS-CoV-2-reactive clones seen after vaccination appeared only after vaccination, which suggests priming specific to the vaccine. The study included relatively few convalescent patients and did not analyze early timepoints after natural infection.

To prepare the library, PCR was applied. At the Johns Hopkins FTIC core, DNA from the cultured CD4+ T cells underwent TCR sequencing with the Oncomine TCR Beta short-read assay. The QIAamp micro DNA kit was used to extract genomic DNA from the cultured CD4+ T cells. Oncomine TCR Beta libraries from cultured CD4+ T cells were pooled with unique dual indexes and sequenced on an Illumina iSeq 100. On the authors' methods: Non-productive sequences were filtered out, and CDR3s that did not start with C, did not end with F or W, or were shorter than 7 amino acids were discarded. The MANAFEST web application identified antigen-specific clonotypes by comparing peptide-stimulated wells against reference wells and other culture wells. For a clone to be called positive, the clone needed an FDR below 0.05, an odds ratio above 5, and a productive frequency above 0.1% in at least two of three replicate wells. Clonotypes that were significantly expanded in both SARS-CoV-2 spike wells and at least one common cold coronavirus spike condition were defined as cross-reactive. Using R version 3.6.1, CDR3 homology was evaluated through Levenshtein distances (stringdist) along with unrooted phylogenetic trees (ape). TCRdb cleaned the public reads at Q25 with fastp, built clones with MiXCR and kept in-frame beta chains. Rows with a matching CDR3 protein are joined into one entry that keeps the most common DNA and genes. The V and J calls shown here were made by TCRdb, not taken from the authors' results. This sample comprises 2,500 to 3,500 distinct CDR3 sequences, around 82% of them detected only once. 36% of the sample belongs to the ten largest clones.

Taken from cysteine to phenylalanine, the CDR3 has 16 residues. Left in the record is the CDR3 DNA by itself, 48 bases read in frame from the first base. Reading the germline V gene gives CDR1 SGHTA and CDR2 FQGNSA. V sheds 0 bases and J sheds 14 bases, leaving 20 bases between their ends. Sequencing input: CD4+ T cells from blood, cultured in vitro. This receptor was taken from a human donor who had recovered from COVID-19. The receptor chain draws on TRBV7-2 and TRBJ1-6; a weak D assignment points to TRBD1 (6 bases agree). The CDR3 protein: CASSLAGLMERGSLHF. The DNA sequence is TGTGCCAGCAGCTTAGCGGGGCTGATGGAGAGGGGGTCCCTCCACTTT.